The clone carrying this T cell receptor (beta chain) was observed a few times. Its antigen is undetermined. The data are from a study of T cells in Graves' hyperthyroidism and ophthalmopathy. There were TCR beta CDR3 regions amplified from RNA transcripts. The HTBI primer set was used in a first-round RT-PCR of the TCR CDR3. TCRdb called the multiplex PCR reads again in MiXCR, with one record for every CDR3 protein. The sample lists almost 500,000 distinct CDR3 sequences; roughly 23% were seen once. The CDR3 length is 13 residues. V was trimmed by 5 bases and J by 5 bases, leaving 10 bases between them. CDR1 and CDR2 (germline): LNHNV, YYDKDF (reference sequence). Findings and limits, study-wide: The model foresaw ophthalmopathy a median approximately 6.3 months prior to onset.

Sequenced sample: blood. The rearrangement uses TRBV15 and TRBJ1-5; maybe TRBD1 (6 bases). The TCR sequence derives from a woman in her 70s with Graves' ophthalmopathy. The CDR3 reads CATSRNRDQPQHF. CDR3 nucleotide sequence: TGTGCCACCAGCCGAAACAGGGATCAGCCCCAGCATTTT.